This T cell receptor (beta chain) was sequenced during a study of early T cells in non-severe SARS-CoV-2 infection. Study overall: Unpaired chains resulted from sequencing bulk RNA of unsorted whole blood. Findings and caveats of the study: Using VDJdb, the matching emphasized anti-spike CD8 responses while missing private and CD4 specificities.

As part of library construction, unique molecular identifiers were attached to individual cDNA molecules. TCRdb reprocessed the 5' RACE reads with MiXCR, giving one entry per CDR3 protein. The sample lists tens of thousands of distinct CDR3 sequences, around an eighth occurring once. The CDR3 runs to 12 residues. The V gene lost 7 bases and the J gene lost 2 bases, with 12 bases spanning the gap. Germline loops: CDR1 SQVTM, CDR2 ANQGSEA. The table lists this clonotype with many counts. As yet, its antigen is unknown. The specimen was whole blood. This clonotype was sampled from an adult who was a healthcare worker with PCR-confirmed SARS-CoV-2 infection or an uninfected control (not recorded which). The chain couples TRBV29-1 to TRBJ2-7; D may be TRBD2 (6 bases). CDR3 nucleotides: TGCAGCGGGGGGGACTTCGCCTACGAGCAGTACTTC. Translating gives CSGGDFAYEQYF.